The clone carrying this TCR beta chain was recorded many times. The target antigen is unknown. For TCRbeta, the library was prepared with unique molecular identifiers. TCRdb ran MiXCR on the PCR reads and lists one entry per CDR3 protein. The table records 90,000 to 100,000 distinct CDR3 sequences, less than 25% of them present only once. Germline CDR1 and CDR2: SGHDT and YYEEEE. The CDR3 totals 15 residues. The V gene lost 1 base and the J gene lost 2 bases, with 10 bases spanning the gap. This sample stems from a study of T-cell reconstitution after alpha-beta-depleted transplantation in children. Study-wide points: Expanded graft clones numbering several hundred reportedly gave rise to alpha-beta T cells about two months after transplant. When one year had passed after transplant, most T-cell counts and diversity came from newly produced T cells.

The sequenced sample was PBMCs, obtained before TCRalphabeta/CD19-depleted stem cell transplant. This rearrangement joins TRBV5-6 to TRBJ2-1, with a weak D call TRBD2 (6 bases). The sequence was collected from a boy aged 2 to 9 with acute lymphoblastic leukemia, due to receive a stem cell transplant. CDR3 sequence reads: CASSLLDYAYNEQFF. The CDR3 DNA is TGTGCCAGCAGCTTGCTGGACTACGCCTACAATGAGCAGTTCTTC. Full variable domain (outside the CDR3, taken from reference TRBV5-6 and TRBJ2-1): DAGVTQSPTHLIKTRGQQVTLRCSPKSGHDTVSWYQQALGQGPQFIFQYYEEEERQRGNFPDRFSGHQFPNYSSELNVNALLLGDSALYLCASSLLDYAYNEQFFGPGTRLTVL.